This T cell receptor (beta chain) was identified during a study of T cell changes during pregnancy in multiple sclerosis. Deletions cut 5 bases from V and 5 bases from J, with 11 bases between. This CDR3 is 13 amino acids long. The germline CDR1 and CDR2 sequences are MNHEY and SVGAGI. The data were produced by immunoSEQ multiplex PCR, yet TCRdb's version contains in-frame clones alone and is incomplete. The data show about 55,000 clones, 90% to 95% seen once. The chain uses TRBV6-5 and TRBJ2-3; D is uncertain. This clonotype was sampled from a female donor with multiple sclerosis, enrolled in a pregnancy study. Sequenced here: CD8+ T cells from peripheral blood mononuclear cells, sampled in the third trimester of pregnancy. The chain's CDR3 is CASSETTGDTQYF. The CDR3 region has the DNA TGTGCCAGCAGTGAAACGACGGGAGATACGCAGTATTTT.